Presented here are 15 T cell receptor beta chains from one specimen sequenced in a study of OX40 agonist ivuxolimab in advanced cancers. Sequencing was performed with immunoSEQ multiplex PCR; in TCRdb, only in-frame clones are kept and a portion is missing. The sample consists of roughly 64,000 clones, approximately 82% of them appearing once. The sequenced sample was CD4+ or CD8+ T cells sorted from blood, obtained in a trial of the OX40 agonist ivuxolimab. These receptor sequences come from an adult with an advanced solid tumor such as melanoma, head and neck, liver or kidney cancer.

The CDR3 reads CAGYGTSYGYTF. CDR3 sequence (DNA): TGTGCCGGCTACGGGACTAGCTATGGCTACACCTTC. The V gene is TRBV30, the J gene TRBJ1-2, with D possibly being TRBD1 (5 bases). Trimming took 8 bases from V and 4 from J, leaving 14 bases between them. From germline, CDR1 is GTSNPN and CDR2 SVGIG (reference sequence). The CDR3 spans 12 residues.

The chain employs TRBV30 and TRBJ1-5; perhaps TRBD1 as D (5 bases). V was clipped by 4 bases and J by 6 bases, with 16 bases between them. The CDR3 sequence is 14 residues long. Germline-derived CDR1 and CDR2 are GTSNPN and SVGIG (reference sequence). The CDR3 nucleotides are TGTGCCTGGACCCCCGGGGGTAGCGGTCAGCCCCAGCATTTT. This encodes CAWTPGGSGQPQHF. Based on the CDR3 plus reference TRBV30 and TRBJ1-5, the full variable domain is SQTIHQWPATLVQPVGSPLSLECTVEGTSNPNLYWYRQAAGRGLQLLFYSVGIGQISSEVPQNLSASRPQDRQFILSSKKLLLSDSGFYLCAWTPGGSGQPQHFGDGTRLSIL.

The chain recombines TRBV21-1 with TRBJ1-1; the DNA was not used to check the table's D call, TRBD1. TRBV21-1 is a recognized pseudogene. The CDR3 totals 18 residues. The CDR3 nucleotides are TGTGCCAGCAGCAAAGCGCAACAGACCTGCCAACAGAACACTGAAGCTTTCTTT. It is translated as CASSKAQQTCQQNTEAFF.

DNA of the CDR3: TGTGCCAGCAGCCCCATGGGACTAGTTTTTCATGAGCAGTTCTTC. Its translation is CASSPMGLVFHEQFF. J is TRBJ2-1 and V is TRBV7-2; 8 nucleotides match TRBD2. Germline trimming cut 5 bases from V and 8 bases from J; bases unmatched to any gene: 11. The CDR3 runs to 15 residues. In germline, CDR1 is SGHTA, CDR2 FQGNSA.

The chain is built from TRBV18 and TRBJ2-7; TRBD1 aligns across 7 bases. This CDR3 is built from 14 residues. The J segment lost 4 bases and the V segment lost 4 bases, leaving 7 bases of the junction unmatched. Germline assignment: CDR1 KGHSH and CDR2 LQKENI. The CDR3 DNA sequence: TGTGCCAGCTCACGGGACAGTTGGAATTACGAGCAGTACTTC. Translating it yields CASSRDSWNYEQYF.

This sequence joins TRBV6-5 and TRBJ2-2; the D gene is possibly TRBD1 (6 bases). Germline loops: CDR1 MNHEY, CDR2 SVGAGI. V lost 5 bases and J 6 bases, leaving 16 bases between the germline ends. The CDR3 runs 15 residues. CDR3 sequence (DNA): TGTGCCAGCAGTCGCCGGGTACAGGGCCCCGGGGAGCTGTTTTTT. It translates to CASSRRVQGPGELFF.

The genes are TRBV29-1 and TRBJ1-2; TRBD1 might be the D (6 bases). The CDR3 totals 14 residues. CDR1 SQVTM and CDR2 ANQGSEA come from the germline V gene. V dropped 4 bases and J dropped 7 bases, with 19 bases sitting between them. CDR3: CSVVSRGPTFGYTF. CDR3 DNA: TGCAGCGTTGTCTCCAGGGGTCCTACTTTTGGCTACACCTTC.

The rearrangement uses TRBV10-3 and TRBJ2-1; D tentatively reads TRBD1 or TRBD2 (5 bases each). V was cut by 4 bases and J by 4 bases, with 11 bases left in between. Germline values: CDR1 ENHRY, CDR2 SYGVKD. CDR3 length: 14 amino acids. CDR3 sequence reads: CAISGGTDYNEQFF. CDR3 bases: TGTGCCATCAGTGGAGGGACGGATTACAATGAGCAGTTCTTC.

The V call is TRBV19, the J call TRBJ2-7; D unclear. The CDR3 is made up of 16 amino acids. Trimming took off 1 base at V and 0 bases at J, with 13 bases between the two ends. Germline V gene data show CDR1 as LNHDA and CDR2 as SQIVND (reference sequence). The CDR3 bases are TGTGCCAGTAGTATAGGAGCCCCGACAAGCTCCTACGAGCAGTACTTC. As protein: CASSIGAPTSSYEQYF.

The rearrangement uses TRBV4-3 and TRBJ2-3; no definite D call. V lost 1 base, J lost 1 base, and 9 bases lay in between. Germline V gene lookup returns CDR1 LGHNA and CDR2 YSLEER. The CDR3 has 15 amino acids. The CDR3 region has the DNA TGCGCCAGCAGCCAAGTCCCCGAGGGCACAGATACGCAGTATTTT. Translating it yields CASSQVPEGTDTQYF.

This rearrangement joins TRBV19 to TRBJ2-7; TRBD2 agrees at 8 bases. Per germline, CDR1 LNHDA and CDR2 SQIVND (reference sequence). Losses at the gene ends were 1 base for V and 1 base for J; bases not matched to a gene: 0. This CDR3 is built from 14 residues. CDR3 in amino acids: CASSIAGGSYEQYF. The DNA for the CDR3 is TGTGCCAGTAGTATAGCGGGAGGGTCCTACGAGCAGTACTTC.

Only a few counts were recorded for this clone. This sequence joins TRBV9 and TRBJ2-3; the match to TRBD2 covers 10 bases. The CDR3 totals 16 residues. CDR1 and CDR2 from the germline V gene are SGDLS and YYNGEE. Unmatched junction bases numbered 7, after V lost 1 base and J lost 5 bases. The CDR3 loop reads CASSVRSLAGQDTQYF. The CDR3 bases are TGTGCCAGCAGCGTAAGGTCACTAGCGGGGCAAGATACGCAGTATTTT. Full variable domain (outside the CDR3, taken from reference TRBV9 and TRBJ2-3): DSGVTQTPKHLITATGQRVTLRCSPRSGDLSVYWYQQSLDQGLQFLIQYYNGEERAKGNILERFSAQQFPDLHSELNLSSLELGDSALYFCASSVRSLAGQDTQYFGPGTRLTVL.

The chain joins TRBV27 to TRBJ1-5, with D hard to call. Germline loops: CDR1 MNHEY, CDR2 SMNVEV (reference sequence). The CDR3 length is 13 residues. V was shortened by 6 bases and J by 5 bases, with 11 bases between the two germline ends. CDR3 coding DNA: TGTGCCAGCAGGGCGACATTCGATCAGCCCCAGCATTTT. Translated: CASRATFDQPQHF.

The gene calls are TRBV5-4 and TRBJ1-1; perhaps TRBD1 as D (5 bases). The germline gives CDR1 SGHNT, CDR2 YYREEE (reference sequence). V lost 0 bases, J lost 4 bases, and 7 bases lay in between. CDR3 length: 13 amino acids. CDR3 coding DNA: TGTGCCAGCAGCTTGGACAGGCGCACTGAAGCTTTCTTT. Amino acid sequence: CASSLDRRTEAFF. The full variable domain, rest sourced from reference TRBV5-4 and TRBJ1-1, is ETGVTQSPTHLIKTRGQQVTLRCSSQSGHNTVSWYQQALGQGPQFIFQYYREEENGRGNFPPRFSGLQFPNYSSELNVNALELDDSALYLCASSLDRRTEAFFGQGTRLTVV.

This chain connects TRBV7-9 to TRBJ1-2; tentative D call: TRBD1 (6 bases). Germline assignment: CDR1 SEHNR and CDR2 FQNEAQ (reference sequence). CDR3 length equals 14 residues. V was shortened by 5 bases and J by 6 bases, with 16 bases between the two germline ends. The CDR3 DNA reads TGTGCCAGCAGCCTCATACCGTACAGGGATGGCTACACCTTC. Amino acid sequence: CASSLIPYRDGYTF.